This TCR beta chain was identified in a study of beta chain features in type 1 diabetes. Study results and caveats: PCR might favor shorter templates, but any such skew would affect patients and controls equally.

CDR1 and CDR2 from the germline V gene are SGHDN and FVKESK. The CDR3 has 15 residues. V was clipped by 4 bases and J by 2 bases, with 15 bases between them. A sort by CD45RO/CCR7/CD25/CD127/CD95/CD27 yielded CD4+ naive, central memory, regulatory and stem cell-like memory cells. Populations isolated by sorting all had purity greater than 95%. This clone showed up just a few times. Its antigen remains unidentified. Expressed TCRB transcripts were sequenced, since all the RNA that had been isolated was reverse transcribed. A few million reads were obtained on average from naive, central memory and regulatory T cell samples. The assay was immunoSEQ multiplex PCR, and TCRdb's table has in-frame clones only and misses some. The data contain more than 150,000 clones, over 8.5% of them singletons.

The sequenced material came from central memory CD4+ T cells from blood. The chain couples TRBV14 to TRBJ2-7; D is unresolved. The clonotype was recovered from a man aged 18 to 29 in good health. For the CDR3, the DNA is TGTGCCAGCAGCCTGAAGGACGGCTTCACCTACGAGCAGTACTTC. Its translation is CASSLKDGFTYEQYF.